This passage covers 9 T cell receptor beta chains from one sample sequenced in a study of blood T cells in healthy people across ages. A second PCR, run for about 6 to 12 cycles, used a sample-barcoded 5' primer plus a J-beta primer mix. TCRdb re-derived calls from the 5' RACE reads in MiXCR, one entry per CDR3 protein. The sample yields around 710,000 distinct CDR3 sequences, around 40% seen once. Material for sequencing was blood. These receptors came from a woman aged 55-70 years in good health.

This sequence joins TRBV7-6 and TRBJ2-2; D might be TRBD1 (8 bases). Between the trimmed V and J ends, which lost 5 bases and 0 bases, there was a span of 13 bases. Germline CDR1 SGHVS, CDR2 FNYEAQ. The CDR3 is 16 residues long. Written as DNA, the CDR3 is TGTGCCAGCAGCCCACAGGGGGGGTCGAACACCGGGGAGCTGTTTTTT. The encoded protein is CASSPQGGSNTGELFF.

CDR3: CASSQEGLSSYEQFF. DNA of the CDR3: TGTGCCAGCAGCCAAGAAGGCCTCAGCTCCTACGAGCAGTTCTTC. J is TRBJ2-1 and V is TRBV14; D remains unclear. Trimming stripped 0 bases from V and 10 bases from J, with 16 bases between. This CDR3 has 15 amino acids. The germline V gene has CDR1 SGHDN and CDR2 FVKESK.

In this sample, this clonotype turned up a few times. V gene TRBV3-1 combines with J gene TRBJ1-5; D is unclear. Germline-derived CDR1 and CDR2 are LGHDT and YNNKEL (reference sequence). V was clipped by 4 bases and J by 5 bases, with 12 bases between them. This CDR3 is 14 amino acids long. CDR3 residues: CASSPSPRDQPQHF. CDR3 DNA sequence: TGTGCCAGCAGCCCTTCTCCGCGGGATCAGCCCCAGCATTTT.

The chain is built from TRBV30 and TRBJ2-4; D not certain. V gave up 0 bases and J gave up 0 bases, with 9 bases separating them. There are 15 residues in the CDR3. In germline, CDR1 is GTSNPN, CDR2 SVGIG (reference sequence). The CDR3 region has the DNA TGTGCCTGGAGTGTGTTCAGACTAGCCAAAAACATTCAGTACTTC. Its translation is CAWSVFRLAKNIQYF.

This clonotype was observed many times. This chain uses TRBV4-2 with TRBJ1-6, with D possibly matching TRBD1 (5 bases). Trimming took 3 bases from V and 8 from J, leaving 11 bases between them. Germline V gives CDR1 LGHNA, CDR2 YNFKEQ. The CDR3 has 14 residues. As DNA, the CDR3 is TGTGCCAGCAGCCAGCAGGGTATGGATTCACCCCTCCACTTT. Translated: CASSQQGMDSPLHF.

The table lists this clonotype with a few counts. The chain carries TRBV7-9 and TRBJ1-4; D is perhaps TRBD1 (5 bases). Germline lookup yields CDR1 SEHNR and CDR2 FQNEAQ (reference sequence). V was cut by 6 bases and J by 0 bases, with 11 bases left in between. The CDR3 totals 15 residues. For the CDR3, the DNA is TGTGCCAGCAGGCAGACAGATGCAACTAATGAAAAACTGTTTTTT. It specifies CASRQTDATNEKLFF.

The table lists this clonotype with a count of one. Sequence at one end of the junction differs from germline and may be a read error. This sequence joins TRBV3-1 and TRBJ1-5; a possible D gene is TRBD1 (5 bases). CDR3 length: 13 amino acids. The germline gives CDR1 LGHDT, CDR2 YNNKEL (reference sequence). The CDR3, as DNA: TGTGCCAGCAGCTGGGGCAAGTATCAGCCCCTGCATTTT. This codes for CASSWGKYQPLHF.

This clonotype was detected a few times. Possible read error: a much larger clone is one base away. The CDR3 nucleotides are TGCAGCTCCGACGGACCTAGCACAGATACGCAGTATTTT. Protein: CSSDGPSTDTQYF. The chain couples TRBV29-1 to TRBJ2-3; D remains ambiguous. This CDR3 has 13 amino acids. V lost 8 bases to trimming and J lost 0 bases, with 12 bases between them. Germline lookup yields CDR1 SQVTM and CDR2 ANQGSEA.

The chain combines TRBV9 with TRBJ1-1, with D possibly being TRBD1 (6 bases). CDR3 length: 13 residues. V was pared by 3 bases and J by 5 bases, with 11 bases between. Germline V lookup: CDR1 SGDLS, CDR2 YYNGEE. The CDR3 here is CASSERGTTEAFF. In DNA form, the CDR3 reads TGTGCCAGCAGCGAGAGGGGGACGACTGAAGCTTTCTTT.